This T cell receptor (beta chain) was identified in a study of blood T cell repertoires in COVID-19. Study information: Acute-phase and convalescent COVID-19 samples originated in the United States, Italy and Spain. T cells, B-cell-depleted T cells, or PBMCs supplied cDNA or gDNA.

Methods used by the authors: Using reference gene primer amplification, nucleated cell counts were estimated. Only in-frame clones appear in the TCRdb table, and some are missing; sequencing was by immunoSEQ multiplex PCR. The DNA gave D and trimming, while V, J and clone size come from that table. The sample has roughly 200,000 clones, roughly 88% seen once; the top ten hold 6.5% to 9%. The V gene's germline CDR1 is MGHDK and CDR2 SYGVNS. Trimming removed 6 bases from V and 6 bases from J, with 12 bases in between. The CDR3 totals 12 residues. Seattle's cohort entered during active infection and was followed longitudinally.

The receptor was derived from a woman between 40 and 50 years old with COVID-19, enrolled during active disease. The sample was peripheral blood. The rearrangement uses TRBV25-1 and TRBJ2-7; D not certain. Here the CDR3 DNA reads TGTGCCAGCAGGACCGGCGGTGGCGAGCAGTACTTC. It codes for CASRTGGGEQYF.